These T cell receptor beta chains were read from a single sample in a study of T-cell reconstitution after alpha-beta-depleted transplantation in children. In TCRdb, the PCR reads were re-called with MiXCR into one record per CDR3 protein. The table has some 110,000 distinct CDR3 sequences, over 9% seen once. Sequencing was performed on PBMCs, taken before TCRalphabeta/CD19-depleted stem cell transplant. These receptors were obtained from a boy aged 2 to 9 with acute lymphoblastic leukemia, due to receive a stem cell transplant. Each CDR3 is given without its conserved first and last residue. Each record gives: D gene, J gene, clone size, V gene, CDR3 protein. A D gene is named only where the DNA matches it firmly. Size is omitted from some rows. Given values are once, few, many or a class for expanded clones.

NA | TRBJ2-5 | NA | TRBV15 | ATSRARGAPPGETQY
TRBD2 | TRBJ2-1 | few | TRBV5-1 | ASRGGLAGSNEQF
NA | TRBJ2-5 | many | TRBV5-5 | ASSYGPGEAGEETQY
NA | TRBJ2-1 | once | TRBV30 | AWGTGNGNEQF
NA | TRBJ2-1 | few | TRBV19 | ASSRSGLSYNEQF
TRBD2 | TRBJ2-2 | NA | TRBV5-1 | ASAGLNTGELF
TRBD1 | TRBJ1-2 | NA | TRBV12-3/TRBV12-4 | ASSPTGTGARGYT
TRBD1 | TRBJ1-1 | few | TRBV27 | ATRGRGAEAF
NA | TRBJ2-3 | few | TRBV20-1 | SALRGDTQY
TRBD2 | TRBJ2-6 | many | TRBV6-5 | ASSYSGAGANVLT
NA | TRBJ2-1 | many | TRBV6-5 | ASSSRDAYNEQF
TRBD1 | TRBJ2-7 | many | TRBV15 | ATSSVWTGGSEQY
TRBD2 | TRBJ2-3 | NA | TRBV5-5 | ASSGGRVSSTDTQY
TRBD2 | TRBJ2-1 | many | TRBV5-1 | ASSSTGTSGSYEQF
TRBD2 | TRBJ2-3 | NA | TRBV6-5 | ASSSWTSGGTDTQY
NA | TRBJ2-7 | NA | TRBV3-1 | ASSQVDGYYEQY
TRBD2 | TRBJ2-3 | many | TRBV27 | ASSGLAVKEDTQY
NA | TRBJ2-1 | many | TRBV5-1 | ASSFSLNEQF
TRBD1 | TRBJ2-1 | few | TRBV15 | ATSGDRVYNEQF
TRBD1 | TRBJ2-2 | many | TRBV7-8 | ASSRDRVDTGELF
TRBD2 | TRBJ2-1 | NA | TRBV19 | ASSLVAGGSYEQF
NA | TRBJ2-1 | many | TRBV7-9 | ASTPPGLRYNEQF
NA | TRBJ1-1 | NA | TRBV19 | ASTGAGNTEAF
TRBD1 | TRBJ1-1 | few | TRBV28 | ASSSFRDRLEAF
NA | TRBJ2-7 | few | TRBV5-5 | ASSYDPRRGTYEQY
NA | TRBJ2-1 | NA | TRBV6-5 | ASSSATGTLYNEQF
NA | TRBJ2-7 | many | TRBV12-3/TRBV12-4 | ASSPDSLYYEQY
TRBD2 | TRBJ2-5 | NA | TRBV4-1 | ASSQEGSGSVQETQY
TRBD1 | TRBJ2-5 | many | TRBV5-1 | ASSLDRQGGQTQY
TRBD2 | TRBJ2-1 | NA | TRBV20-1 | SARVLAGAVMYNEQF
NA | TRBJ2-1 | many | TRBV20-1 | SAPPTRGVYNEQF
NA | TRBJ2-6 | NA | TRBV3-1 | ASSLAIGSGANVLT
NA | TRBJ2-5 | few | TRBV5-1 | ASSLGAVRETQY
NA | TRBJ2-7 | few | TRBV4-2 | ASSQEGRGAYEQY
TRBD1 | TRBJ2-3 | many | TRBV5-5 | ASSLGQDTQY
TRBD1 | TRBJ2-5 | NA | TRBV7-9 | ASSRTGVETQY
NA | TRBJ2-7 | NA | TRBV20-1 | SASTLGEQY
TRBD1 | TRBJ1-2 | few | TRBV27 | ASRNLQGFGYT
TRBD2 | TRBJ2-1 | few | TRBV2 | ASRAGVGVNEQF